Sequencing of this T cell receptor (beta chain) was carried out in a study of blood T cell repertoires in COVID-19. This clone appeared a single time. This CDR3 has 17 amino acids. V lost 6 bases and J lost 5, with 23 bases in between. CDR1 and CDR2 (germline): SGDLS, YYNGEE. TCRdb keeps only in-frame clones here, not all; method: immunoSEQ multiplex PCR. The data hold about 270,000 clones, with around 90% observed a single time. This clonotype was sampled from a man aged 35 to 55 who had been exposed to COVID-19. The chain carries TRBV9 and TRBJ2-2; D perhaps matches TRBD2 (5 bases). Sequencing was carried out using PBMCs or T cells enriched from blood (not recorded which). In DNA, the CDR3 is TGTGCCAGCAACCAGCACATCGGGAATCAGAAAACCGGGGAGCTGTTTTTT. This codes for CASNQHIGNQKTGELFF.